Sequencing of this T cell receptor (beta chain) was carried out in a study of cytotoxic CD8 clonotypes in ibrutinib-treated CLL. Whole-study context: After a median around 13 months on treatment (6 to 36), response samples were drawn.

Sequenced by immunoSEQ multiplex PCR; TCRdb stores in-frame clones only, minus some. The data contain over 100,000 clones, about 58% of them singletons. Notes on this clone: Its antigen is not identified.

The length of the CDR3 is 16 residues. From germline, CDR1 is MGHDK and CDR2 SYGVNS. The ends were cut back, 7 bases at V and 1 base at J, with 20 bases in the middle. Study conclusions and caveats: For progressing versus sustained-remission patients, sampling times were not the same. Whereas clonality rose at ibrutinib response, it declined toward baseline at progression.

The rearrangement joins TRBV25-1 to TRBJ2-7; no reliable D call. The specimen comprised PBMCs, sampled after 24 months of ibrutinib treatment. The TCR comes from a human donor with chronic lymphocytic leukemia. The CDR3 DNA reads TGTGCCAGCACCCCACTTACCGGGCGCGGTTCCTACGAGCAGTACTTC. This translates into CASTPLTGRGSYEQYF.